The 2 T cell receptor beta chains in this list originate from one sample, sequenced in a study of T-cell reconstitution after alpha-beta-depleted transplantation in children. The TCRbeta library was prepared with unique molecular identifiers. TCRdb analysed the PCR reads with MiXCR anew, one entry per CDR3 protein. The table has some 300,000 distinct CDR3 sequences, 10% seen once. The sample was PBMCs, taken before TCRalphabeta/CD19-depleted stem cell transplant. These TCRs come from a boy in the first two years of life with acute myeloid leukemia, due to receive a stem cell transplant.

The table lists this clonotype with many counts. The chain recombines TRBV18 with TRBJ2-4; 8 bases agree with TRBD1. This CDR3 region has 15 residues. J was trimmed by 6 bases and V by 5 bases; bases with no gene match: 9. Germline loops: CDR1 KGHSH, CDR2 LQKENI. The CDR3: CASSTGTGGGNIQYF. The CDR3 DNA sequence: TGTGCCAGCTCAACGGGAACAGGGGGTGGAAACATTCAGTACTTC.

This clonotype was counted at least ten times. The gene calls are TRBV20-1 and TRBJ2-7, with D uncertain. With 2 bases removed from V and 3 bases from J, the gap between germline ends came to 14 bases. The CDR3 loop spans 14 amino acids. Looked up from germline, CDR1 is DFQATT and CDR2 is SNEGSKA (reference sequence). CDR3 protein: CSARSDFLGYEQYF. For the CDR3, the DNA is TGCAGTGCTAGATCAGACTTCCTAGGCTACGAGCAGTACTTC.